The 9 T cell receptor beta chains in this list originate from one sample, sequenced in a study of human T cells and chemical hapten exposure. TCRdb reprocessed the RACE reads via MiXCR and lists one record per CDR3 protein. This sample has roughly 250,000 distinct CDR3 sequences, with 7.5% to 10% found just once. Time point in this sample: pre-sensitization, week 0. The sample's treatment: therapeutic diphenylcyclopropenone sensitization with weekly scalp DPC. Sample: whole blood, taken in connection with sensitization to the hapten diphenylcyclopropenone (DPC). Receptors were obtained from a woman aged 40-49 years with alopecia areata. Some clones in this sample may be carry-over from other donors' samples.

This clonotype showed up just a few times. One end of the junction is discordant with germline, which a read error may explain. The genes are TRBV5-1 and TRBJ1-4, with D possibly matching TRBD1 (5 bases). CDR3 length: 13 residues. Germline V gene data show CDR1 as SGHRS and CDR2 as YFSETQ. CDR3 sequence reads: CASSLGTRAPQGF. CDR3 sequence (DNA): TGCGCCAGCAGCTTGGGGACTAGAGCCCCCCAGGGTTTT. Drawing the rest from reference TRBV5-1 and TRBJ1-4, the complete variable domain is KAGVTQTPRYLIKTRGQQVTLSCSPISGHRSVSWYQQTPGQGLQFLFEYFSETQRNKGNFPGRFSGRQFSNSRSEMNVSTLELGDSALYLCASSLGTRAPQGFGSGTQLSVL.

This clonotype has ten or more counts. This chain links TRBV24-1 with TRBJ2-3; no clear D gene. This CDR3 is 15 amino acids long. Germline CDR1 KGHDR, CDR2 SFDVKD. Trimming removed 1 base at V and 6 bases at J, with 13 bases between. CDR3 loop: CATSDLTLDGDTQYF. The CDR3 coding sequence is TGTGCCACCAGTGATTTAACGCTGGATGGCGATACGCAGTATTTT.

This clonotype was counted between two and nine times. The V call is TRBV27, the J call TRBJ2-6, with 8 nucleotides matching TRBD1. Losses at the gene ends were 1 base for V and 4 bases for J; bases not matched to a gene: 6. From germline, CDR1 is MNHEY and CDR2 SMNVEV (reference sequence). This CDR3 region has 17 residues. The CDR3 here is CASSLFQGARGANVLTF. CDR3 sequence (DNA): TGTGCCAGCAGTTTATTCCAGGGGGCGCGGGGGGCCAACGTCCTGACTTTC.

The V gene is TRBV6-6, the J gene TRBJ2-1, with 8 nucleotides matching TRBD1. Germline V gene sequence: CDR1 MNHNY, CDR2 SVGAGI (reference sequence). V shed 6 bases, J shed 1 base, and the junction held 2 bases outside the gene matches. This CDR3 region has 14 residues. In DNA form, the CDR3 reads TGTGCCAGCAGCGGACAGGGATCCTACAATGAGCAGTTCTTC. Amino acids: CASSGQGSYNEQFF.

This clonotype showed up just a few times. The V gene is TRBV11-2, the J gene TRBJ1-4; TRBD1 agrees at 8 bases. The CDR3 runs to 13 residues. J was trimmed by 8 bases and V by 5 bases; bases with no gene match: 4. In germline, CDR1 is SGHAT, CDR2 FQNNGV. This CDR3 reads CASSPRTGEKLFF. As DNA, the CDR3 is TGTGCCAGCAGCCCCAGGACAGGGGAAAAACTGTTTTTT.

Ten or more counts support this clonotype. The V gene is TRBV7-9, the J gene TRBJ2-1; the D gene is possibly TRBD2 (5 bases). The CDR3 is 15 amino acids. V shed 3 bases and J shed 2 bases, with 11 bases lying between them. The V gene's germline CDR1 is SEHNR and CDR2 FQNEAQ (reference sequence). The chain's CDR3 is CASSFEGYTYNEQFF. CDR3 DNA sequence: TGTGCCAGCAGCTTTGAGGGCTACACCTACAATGAGCAGTTCTTC.

This clonotype showed up just a few times. The chain carries TRBV18 and TRBJ2-4; D is possibly TRBD1 (5 bases). Germline assignment: CDR1 KGHSH and CDR2 LQKENI. The CDR3 loop spans 15 amino acids. V lost 0 bases, J lost 0 bases, and 6 bases lay in between. CDR3 region: CASSPPGVAKNIQYF. In nucleotides, the CDR3 is TGTGCCAGCTCACCACCAGGGGTAGCCAAAAACATTCAGTACTTC.

This clonotype was seen many times. This chain connects TRBV12-3 or TRBV12-4 to TRBJ1-2; no clear D gene. The CDR3 is 12 amino acids. Trimming took 5 bases from V and 3 from J, leaving 7 bases between them. CDR3 sequence: CASSKRDYGYTF. As DNA, the CDR3 is TGTGCCAGCAGTAAAAGGGACTATGGCTACACCTTC.

J is TRBJ2-1 and V is TRBV7-9, with TRBD1 matching over 9 bases. Per the germline V gene, CDR1 is SEHNR and CDR2 is FQNEAQ (reference sequence). Losses at the gene ends were 5 bases for V and 4 bases for J; bases not matched to a gene: 6. This CDR3 has 15 amino acids. This CDR3 reads CASSRGQGVYNEQFF. CDR3 DNA sequence: TGTGCCAGCAGCCGGGGACAGGGCGTTTACAATGAGCAGTTCTTC.